What follows are 5 T cell receptor beta chains derived from one specimen sequenced in a study of cytomegalovirus exposure and HLA in healthy donors. The PCR was carried out with 60 Vbeta primers and 13 Jbeta primers. TCRdb's table, derived via immunoSEQ multiplex PCR, lists solely in-frame clones and lacks some. This sample's clone table lists roughly 120,000 clones. The sequencing sample was made of PBMCs. Receptor source: a man in his forties or fifties in good health and CMV-seronegative.

This chain's CDR3 is CASSLNIPDTQYF. The CDR3 DNA reads TGTGCCAGCAGCTTGAACATCCCAGATACGCAGTATTTT. The chain links TRBV5-5 to TRBJ2-3; D is unresolved. The V end lost 1 base, the J end lost 4 bases, and 7 bases lay between the germline ends. The CDR3 runs 13 residues. Germline assignment: CDR1 SGHKS and CDR2 YYEKEE (reference sequence).

The chain employs TRBV5-1 and TRBJ2-3; perhaps TRBD2 as D (6 bases). CDR1 is SGHRS, CDR2 YFSETQ, per germline. V shed 0 bases and J shed 2 bases, with 7 bases lying between them. The CDR3 sequence is 14 residues long. For the CDR3, the DNA is TGCGCCAGCAGCTTGGAGCGGGTCACAGATACGCAGTATTTT. Translated, it gives CASSLERVTDTQYF.

V usage is TRBV11-3 and J usage is TRBJ2-1; 7 bases map to TRBD2. CDR1 is SGHNT and CDR2 is YENEEA in the germline V gene. The CDR3 runs to 15 residues. Trimming removed 7 bases from V and 12 bases from J; junction bases left unmatched: 18. The DNA of the CDR3 is TGTGCCAGCAATCTGGTTGGCGGGAGCCCTCACGGGCAGTTCTTC. Translated: CASNLVGGSPHGQFF.

The genes are TRBV6-1 and TRBJ2-1; no firm D call. CDR1 is MNHNS and CDR2 is SASEGT in the germline V gene. Trimming took 1 base from V and 0 from J, leaving 7 bases between them. The CDR3 sequence is 15 residues long. CDR3 sequence reads: CASSEGASSYNEQFF. For the CDR3, the DNA is TGTGCCAGCAGTGAAGGGGCGAGCTCCTACAATGAGCAGTTCTTC.

This chain links TRBV6-5 with TRBJ1-3; the D is unclear. Trimming removed 8 bases at V and 0 bases at J, with 11 bases between. The V gene's germline CDR1 is MNHEY and CDR2 SVGAGI. The CDR3 spans 14 residues. The CDR3 DNA reads TGTGCCAGCTGCATGGGGAGCTCTGGAAACACCATATATTTT. Translating gives CASCMGSSGNTIYF.